Given below is one T cell receptor (beta chain) in context. These data come from a study of blood T cell repertoires in COVID-19. Overall study: Nucleic acid was either cDNA or gDNA, and it came from T cells, B-cell-depleted T cells, or PBMCs.

Generated by immunoSEQ multiplex PCR, the TCRdb table keeps only in-frame clones and is missing some. The table records over 40,000 clones, roughly 84% of them present only once. Sequences were obtained from peripheral blood. The clonotype was recovered from a human donor in a cohort sampled during active COVID-19.

The CDR3 sequence: CASSPGQGASYGYTF. CDR3 DNA: TGTGCCAGCAGCCCGGGACAGGGAGCCTCCTATGGCTACACCTTC. The rearrangement joins TRBV5-4 to TRBJ1-2, with 9 bases lining up with TRBD1. This CDR3 is 15 amino acids long. Trimming cost V 4 bases and J 4 bases; bases outside gene matches: 8. CDR1 SGHNT and CDR2 YYREEE come from the germline V gene (reference sequence).